A selection of T cell receptor beta chains follows, all from one sample in a study of blood T cells in healthy people across ages. TCRdb used MiXCR to reprocess the 5' RACE reads, holding one entry per CDR3 protein. The sample shows about a million distinct CDR3 sequences, 45% to 60% of them seen only once. Sequencing was carried out using blood. All receptors come from a woman aged 55-70 years in good health. Both conserved end residues are trimmed from each CDR3.

j_call	v_call	cdr3_length	cdr3_aa
TRBJ2-5	TRBV4-3	11	ASSQVAQETQY
NA	TRBV7-2	14	ASSLGSPVSYNEQY
TRBJ2-1	TRBV7-3	14	ASSPTLAVGYNGQF
TRBJ1-1	TRBV7-9	16	ASSHLRDATFQNTEAF
TRBJ1-6	TRBV2	11	ASTRTGNSPLH
TRBJ2-7	TRBV2	10	ASSGQMYEQY
TRBJ2-3	TRBV24-1	14	ATSDWGRGSGDTQY
TRBJ2-5	TRBV5-6	13	ASSWREGLQETQY
TRBJ2-7	TRBV7-9	12	ASSLQGLAYEQY
TRBJ2-7	TRBV5-6	11	ASSLRESGEQY
TRBJ2-3	TRBV4-3	17	ASSQALPSSSGRGNTQY
TRBJ2-1	TRBV6-2/TRBV6-3	14	ASSYLGLAGVCEQF
TRBJ2-5	TRBV15	12	ATSRRTGMETQY
TRBJ1-2	TRBV29-1	10	SVSQGRYGYT
NA	TRBV7-2	13	ASSLAVSQGYEQY
TRBJ2-5	TRBV5-1	13	ASSLGTSNQETQY
TRBJ2-7	TRBV27	10	ASYNLPGKQY
TRBJ1-2	TRBV20-1	11	SASPGTVYGYT
TRBJ1-1	TRBV30	11	AWSMGGQTEAF
TRBJ1-4	TRBV29-1	10	SVRVGGEKLF
TRBJ2-7	TRBV20-1	10	SASGHPYEQY
TRBJ2-7	TRBV28	10	ASRVDPYEQY
TRBJ2-7	TRBV4-1	13	ASSQVGTRSVEQY
TRBJ1-6	TRBV27	12	ASRGRGSDSPLH
TRBJ2-3	TRBV2	15	ASSGGRAGISPDTQY
TRBJ2-7	TRBV4-2	14	ASSHLGGGSSYEQY
TRBJ2-1	TRBV12-3/TRBV12-4	11	ASSFESGNEQF
TRBJ2-1	TRBV7-8	15	ASSLAQGGISYNEQF
TRBJ2-1	TRBV7-2	13	ASSSDRGFSDEQF
TRBJ1-1	TRBV6-1	12	ASDESARVTEAF
TRBJ1-4	TRBV6-6	12	ASSSGGNNEKLF